This TCR beta chain derives from a study of T cells after yellow fever vaccination. Germline values: CDR1 MNHEY, CDR2 SMNVEV (reference sequence). This CDR3 comprises 16 residues. V lost 5 bases, J lost 2 bases, and 7 bases stayed unmatched. TCRdb ran MiXCR on the 5' RACE reads and lists one entry per CDR3 protein. The table records roughly 120,000 distinct CDR3 sequences, more than 6.5% of them present only once. There are many counts of this clonotype. Its target is not known. Study-level points and caveats: At around 96% for CD4 and approximately 89% for CD8, most primary-vaccination clones showed up again after the booster. Contamination of FACS-sorted repertoires by abundant clonotypes from the bulk population could occur.

This TCR was sampled from a man younger than 30 who received the YFV17D yellow fever vaccine. Sample: CD4+ T cells sorted from PBMCs, taken more than 8 days after the first yellow fever vaccination. The V and J genes are TRBV27 and TRBJ2-7; 12 positions agree with TRBD1. CDR3 DNA sequence: TGTGCCAGCAGTGCGGGACAGGGGGCCCTCGCCTACGAGCAGTACTTC. Translating it yields CASSAGQGALAYEQYF.